This is a list of T cell receptor beta chains from one sample in a study of metastatic and nonmetastatic thyroid tumors. TCRdb used MiXCR to call clones anew from the PCR reads. The sample lists tens of thousands of clones; 20% to 30% were seen once. The sequencing input was tumor tissue. Receptors originate from a male donor with papillary thyroid cancer or a benign thyroid nodule (not recorded which). Some clones in this sample may be carry-over from other donors' samples. The CDR3 runs from the conserved cysteine through the conserved F or W. A D gene is named only where the DNA matches it firmly. Rows may omit the clone size; those that give it use once, few, many or a size class.

clone_size	v_call	j_call	d_call	cdr3_aa	cdr3_nt
.	TRBV5-1	TRBJ1-5	.	CASSWRGISNQPQHF	TGCGCCAGCAGCTGGCGGGGCATCTCCAATCAGCCCCAGCATTTT
.	TRBV6-4	TRBJ2-3	TRBD2	CASSVGGIAGVTDTQSF	TGTGCCAGCAGTGTGGGAGGAATAGCGGGAGTCACAGATACGCAGTCTTTT
many	TRBV12-3/TRBV12-4	TRBJ1-4	TRBD1	CASSFLTGVNEKLFF	TGTGCCAGCAGTTTCTTGACAGGGGTTAATGAAAAACTGTTTTTT
medium-sized	TRBV28	TRBJ2-7	.	CASSLPTGDPEQYF	TGTGCCAGCAGTTTACCTACCGGGGACCCTGAGCAGTACTTC
many	TRBV6-5	TRBJ2-6	.	CASSYWGTIRSSGANVLTF	TGTGCCAGCAGTTACTGGGGGACGATCAGGTCCTCTGGGGCCAACGTCCTAACTTTC
many	TRBV2	TRBJ2-7	.	CASSERHRAYEQYF	TGTGCCAGCAGTGAAAGACACAGGGCCTACGAGCAGTACTTC
many	TRBV6-1	TRBJ2-7	TRBD1	CASSSGTGGYEQYF	TGTGCCAGCAGTTCCGGGACAGGGGGTTACGAGCAGTACTTC
many	TRBV27	TRBJ1-2	TRBD1	CASSLTGVGYTF	TGTGCCAGCAGTTTAACAGGGGTTGGCTACACCTTC
.	TRBV13	TRBJ2-6	TRBD2	CASSSTTQTSGSSGANVLTF	TGTGCCAGCAGCTCTACCACCCAGACTAGCGGGAGCTCTGGGGCCAACGTCCTGACTTTC
many	TRBV28	TRBJ1-5	.	CASLGTPLRPQHF	TGTGCCAGCCTCGGGACACCCTTGAGGCCCCAGCATTTT
.	TRBV7-2	TRBJ1-1	.	CASSFQGLNTEAFF	TGTGCCAGCAGCTTCCAGGGCTTGAACACTGAAGCTTTCTTT